This T cell receptor beta chain was recorded in a study of blood T cell repertoires in COVID-19. Study-level information: Spain, Italy and the United States supplied samples that represented acute and convalescent COVID-19. The cDNA or gDNA used as material had been derived from T cells, B-cell-depleted T cells, or PBMCs.

Trimming took 2 bases from V and 5 from J; bases not matched to a gene: 2. Looked up from germline, CDR1 is LGHNA and CDR2 is YSLEER. The length of the CDR3 is 13 residues. Under the authors' procedure: For nucleated cells, counts were estimated from reference gene primer amplification. Assay used: immunoSEQ multiplex PCR; TCRdb lists only in-frame clones, some missing. That table supplies the V and J calls and clone size; D and trimming were determined from the DNA. The sample gives 100,000 to 120,000 clones, 81% of which show up once; 8% to 9.5% is in the top ten. What was sequenced was peripheral blood. The chain joins TRBV4-3 to TRBJ2-7; the match to TRBD1 covers 8 bases. This receptor was identified in a woman between 65 and 79 years old with acute or convalescent COVID-19. The CDR3 nucleotides are TGCGCCAGCAGCCAATACAGGGGGAACGAGCAGTACTTC. Encoded protein: CASSQYRGNEQYF.